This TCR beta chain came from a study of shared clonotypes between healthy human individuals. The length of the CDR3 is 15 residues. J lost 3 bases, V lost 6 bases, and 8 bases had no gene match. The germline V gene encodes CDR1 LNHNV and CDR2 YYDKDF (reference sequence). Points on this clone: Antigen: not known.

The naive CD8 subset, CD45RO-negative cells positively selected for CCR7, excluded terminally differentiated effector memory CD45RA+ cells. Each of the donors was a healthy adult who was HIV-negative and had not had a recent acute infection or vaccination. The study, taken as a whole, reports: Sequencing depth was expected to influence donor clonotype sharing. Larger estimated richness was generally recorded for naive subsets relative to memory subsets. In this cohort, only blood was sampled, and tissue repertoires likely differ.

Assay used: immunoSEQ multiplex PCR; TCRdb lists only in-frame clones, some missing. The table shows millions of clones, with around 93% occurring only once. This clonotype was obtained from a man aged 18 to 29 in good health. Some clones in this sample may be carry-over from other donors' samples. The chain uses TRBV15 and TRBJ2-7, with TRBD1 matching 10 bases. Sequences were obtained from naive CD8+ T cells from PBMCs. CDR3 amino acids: CATRRSGTGDYEQYF. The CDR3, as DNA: TGTGCCACCAGAAGATCCGGGACAGGGGACTACGAGCAGTACTTC.